Presented here are 23 T cell receptor beta chains from one specimen sequenced in a study of T cell responses to AZD1222 COVID-19 vaccine. Profiled with immunoSEQ multiplex PCR; TCRdb holds only in-frame clones, not every one. Here the sample spans more than 65,000 clones, approximately 83% being singletons. Specimen: peripheral blood, collected 28 days after the second AZD1222 dose. The origin of the receptors is an adult who received the AZD1222 COVID-19 vaccine.

The chain employs TRBV5-1 and TRBJ1-4; TRBD1 might be the D (6 bases). Germline V gene data show CDR1 as SGHRS and CDR2 as YFSETQ. Trimming shortened V by 4 bases and J by 0 bases, and 13 bases separated the two germline ends. The CDR3 loop spans 16 amino acids. The CDR3 spells CASSPGAITTNEKLFF. CDR3 coding DNA: TGCGCCAGCAGCCCGGGGGCGATTACAACTAATGAAAAACTGTTTTTT.

In DNA form, the CDR3 reads TGTGCCAGCAGCACCACCAGGACTAGCGGAGCCCGGGAGACCCAGTACTTC. Its translation: CASSTTRTSGARETQYF. V usage is TRBV7-9 and J usage is TRBJ2-5, with 10 bases fitting TRBD2. This CDR3 spans 17 amino acids. V lost 5 bases, J lost 5 bases, and 14 bases stayed unmatched. Per the germline V gene, CDR1 is SEHNR and CDR2 is FQNEAQ (reference sequence).

This clone was recorded only once. This chain links TRBV6-5 with TRBJ1-3; 10 nucleotides line up with TRBD1. The germline V gene encodes CDR1 MNHEY and CDR2 SVGAGI. V dropped 4 bases and J dropped 3; count of bases not matched to a gene: 6. The CDR3 covers 16 residues. The CDR3 sequence: CASSSGQGWNGNTIYF. The CDR3, as DNA: TGTGCCAGCAGTTCGGGACAGGGGTGGAATGGAAACACCATATATTTT.

This clone was counted a single time. V is TRBV7-2 and J is TRBJ2-7; D not certain. Germline-derived CDR1 and CDR2 are SGHTA and FQGNSA. This CDR3 contains 12 residues. V was trimmed by 3 bases and J by 4 bases, leaving 7 bases between them. CDR3 DNA: TGTGCCAGCAGCTTTAGCCGTTACGAGCAGTACTTC. It codes for CASSFSRYEQYF.

As DNA, the CDR3 is TGTGCCAGCAGCGTAGAGGCGCAAGAGACCCAGTACTTC. Translated, it gives CASSVEAQETQYF. The chain recombines TRBV9 with TRBJ2-5; D uncertain. The CDR3 length is 13 residues. Germline values: CDR1 SGDLS, CDR2 YYNGEE. V was pared by 0 bases and J by 2 bases, with 5 bases between. Filled out from reference TRBV9 and TRBJ2-5, the complete variable domain reads DSGVTQTPKHLITATGQRVTLRCSPRSGDLSVYWYQQSLDQGLQFLIQYYNGEERAKGNILERFSAQQFPDLHSELNLSSLELGDSALYFCASSVEAQETQYFGPGTRLLVL.

The chain recombines TRBV5-1 with TRBJ1-3, with D unresolved. Trimming pared 9 bases from V and 0 bases from J, leaving 10 bases between. Germline V CDR1 and CDR2: SGHRS, YFSETQ. The length of the CDR3 is 13 residues. Written as DNA, the CDR3 is TGCGCCACCCGCCCCAGCTCTGGAAACACCATATATTTT. It is translated as CATRPSSGNTIYF.

The V gene is TRBV28, the J gene TRBJ1-5; the D is unclear. The CDR3 consists of 14 residues. V lost 10 bases and J 3 bases, leaving 16 bases between the germline ends. Germline V gene sequence: CDR1 MDHEN, CDR2 SYDVKM. CDR3 sequence (DNA): TGTGCCACCCGCTTTACCGGGAACAATCAGCCCCAGCATTTT. Translation: CATRFTGNNQPQHF.

The rearrangement links TRBV4-2 to TRBJ2-3, with 13 bases identical to TRBD2. CDR1 and CDR2 (germline): LGHNA, YNFKEQ. The ends lost 4 bases at V and 3 bases at J; junction bases unmatched: 4. The CDR3 is made up of 16 amino acids. CDR3 sequence (DNA): TGTGCCAGCAGCCTCCAGACTAGCGGGAGGACAGATACGCAGTATTTT. This sequence encodes CASSLQTSGRTDTQYF.

V gene TRBV6-1 combines with J gene TRBJ2-3; TRBD2 matches 8 bases. V lost 4 bases and J lost 2; bases outside the gene matches: 11. Germline loops: CDR1 MNHNS, CDR2 SASEGT. The CDR3 contains 17 residues. DNA for the CDR3: TGTGCCAGCAGTGTGTCTCAACCGGGGGGGTACACAGATACGCAGTATTTT. This sequence encodes CASSVSQPGGYTDTQYF.

J is TRBJ1-6 and V is TRBV29-1; 10 bases line up with TRBD1. This CDR3 comprises 13 residues. Germline loops: CDR1 SQVTM, CDR2 ANQGSEA. The ends lost 6 bases at V and 7 bases at J; junction bases unmatched: 3. The CDR3 region has the DNA TGCAGCGTGAGGACAGGGGGGAATTCACCCCTCCACTTT. Protein sequence: CSVRTGGNSPLHF.

This clone has only one observation. This sequence joins TRBV24-1 and TRBJ2-5; TRBD2 might be the D (5 bases). V lost 5 bases to trimming and J lost 4 bases, with 7 bases between them. The CDR3 totals 12 residues. The germline V gene encodes CDR1 KGHDR and CDR2 SFDVKD. This CDR3 reads CATSAGRETQYF. The CDR3 DNA is TGTGCCACCAGTGCTGGGAGAGAGACCCAGTACTTC.

The rearrangement links TRBV7-8 to TRBJ2-5; D is perhaps TRBD1 (5 bases). This CDR3 has 17 amino acids. Trimming removed 0 bases from V and 1 base from J, with 15 bases in between. Germline assignment: CDR1 SGHVS and CDR2 FQNEAQ. CDR3 bases: TGTGCCAGCAGCTTAGCGAGACAGACCCTTGTCCAAGAGACCCAGTACTTC. Translated, it gives CASSLARQTLVQETQYF.

This chain joins TRBV11-3 and TRBJ2-2; D not certain. The V end was cut by 0 bases, the J end by 5 bases, with 4 bases between. CDR3 size: 13 residues. Germline values: CDR1 SGHNT, CDR2 YENEEA. Written as DNA, the CDR3 is TGTGCCAGCAGCTTAGATAGAACCGGGGAGCTGTTTTTT. Encoded protein: CASSLDRTGELFF.

The chain couples TRBV28 to TRBJ1-4, with no clear D. The V gene lost 6 bases and the J gene lost 4 bases, with 9 bases spanning the gap. Per germline, CDR1 MDHEN and CDR2 SYDVKM. The CDR3 has 13 residues. The CDR3 DNA is TGTGCCAGCAGGAACCAGTATAATGAAAAACTGTTTTTT. As protein: CASRNQYNEKLFF.

The chain couples TRBV19 to TRBJ2-1; D call uncertain. V was shortened by 3 bases and J by 6 bases, with 9 bases between the two germline ends. From germline, CDR1 is LNHDA and CDR2 SQIVND (reference sequence). This CDR3 is built from 13 residues. The chain's CDR3 is CASSIWLGNEQFF. The CDR3 DNA follows: TGTGCCAGTAGTATCTGGTTGGGCAATGAGCAGTTCTTC.

J is TRBJ2-1 and V is TRBV4-3; TRBD2 matches 12 bases. V was pared by 4 bases and J by 8 bases, with 6 bases of the junction left unmatched. The CDR3 consists of 15 residues. CDR1 and CDR2 (germline): LGHNA, YSLEER. CDR3 protein: CASSLSSGRADEQFF. The CDR3 DNA sequence: TGCGCCAGCAGCCTGTCTAGCGGGAGGGCCGATGAGCAGTTCTTC.

The J gene is TRBJ2-7, the V gene TRBV19; D is uncertain. The CDR3 totals 13 residues. Germline V gene data show CDR1 as LNHDA and CDR2 as SQIVND (reference sequence). The ends were cut back, 6 bases at V and 4 bases at J, with 13 bases in the middle. Here the CDR3 DNA reads TGTGCCAGTAGCCTACCAGGAAGGTACGAGCAGTACTTC. It translates to CASSLPGRYEQYF.

The gene calls are TRBV5-4 and TRBJ1-4; D possibly corresponds to TRBD1 (5 bases). This CDR3 region has 15 residues. V was cut by 1 base and J by 6 bases, with 13 bases left in between. The germline V gene has CDR1 SGHNT and CDR2 YYREEE (reference sequence). This CDR3 is CASSLNQGGYEKLFF. The CDR3 nucleotides are TGTGCCAGCAGCTTGAACCAGGGTGGTTATGAAAAACTGTTTTTT.

The chain uses TRBV30 and TRBJ2-3; D not resolved. The CDR3 is made up of 17 amino acids. The germline CDR1 and CDR2 sequences are GTSNPN and SVGIG (reference sequence). The germline V and J ends were trimmed by 0 bases and 2 bases, with 18 bases remaining between them. CDR3 DNA: TGTGCCTGGAGTGTTCCCCTCTCGTCTGGTTCCACAGATACGCAGTATTTT. Protein: CAWSVPLSSGSTDTQYF. The whole variable domain, filled in from reference TRBV30 and TRBJ2-3, reads SQTIHQWPATLVQPVGSPLSLECTVEGTSNPNLYWYRQAAGRGLQLLFYSVGIGQISSEVPQNLSASRPQDRQFILSSKKLLLSDSGFYLCAWSVPLSSGSTDTQYFGPGTRLTVL.

The V and J genes are TRBV27 and TRBJ1-1; D is unclear. This CDR3 region has 18 residues. Deletions cut 4 bases from V and 1 base from J, with 22 bases between. Germline CDR1 and CDR2: MNHEY and SMNVEV (reference sequence). The CDR3 loop is CASSSPIRQGRANTEAFF. CDR3 nucleotide sequence: TGTGCCAGCAGTTCACCCATTAGGCAAGGACGTGCGAACACTGAAGCTTTCTTT.

The chain joins TRBV4-2 to TRBJ2-3; 10 nucleotides align to TRBD2. Germline trimming cut 1 base from V and 1 base from J; bases unmatched to any gene: 2. The CDR3 totals 16 residues. CDR1 and CDR2 (germline): LGHNA, YNFKEQ. The CDR3 region has the DNA TGTGCCAGCAGCCAAGCCAGCGGGAGGGGCACAGATACGCAGTATTTT. Protein: CASSQASGRGTDTQYF.

The chain joins TRBV3-1 (or the pseudogene TRBV3-2) to TRBJ2-5, with 9 bases lining up with TRBD2. V was pared by 2 bases and J by 2 bases, with 6 bases of the junction left unmatched. Germline V gene lookup returns CDR1 LGHDT and CDR2 YNNKEL (reference sequence). This CDR3 contains 16 residues. CDR3 sequence: CASSQRLAGQQETQYF. The CDR3 coding sequence is TGTGCCAGCAGCCAACGTCTAGCGGGACAACAAGAGACCCAGTACTTC.

The V gene is TRBV19, the J gene TRBJ1-5; a possible D gene is TRBD1 (5 bases). The germline V and J ends were trimmed by 2 bases and 6 bases, with 11 bases remaining between them. Germline V lookup: CDR1 LNHDA, CDR2 SQIVND (reference sequence). The CDR3 length is 14 residues. The CDR3, as DNA: TGTGCCAGTAGTATACGAGGGGTCAGTCAGCCCCAGCATTTT. Translation gives CASSIRGVSQPQHF.